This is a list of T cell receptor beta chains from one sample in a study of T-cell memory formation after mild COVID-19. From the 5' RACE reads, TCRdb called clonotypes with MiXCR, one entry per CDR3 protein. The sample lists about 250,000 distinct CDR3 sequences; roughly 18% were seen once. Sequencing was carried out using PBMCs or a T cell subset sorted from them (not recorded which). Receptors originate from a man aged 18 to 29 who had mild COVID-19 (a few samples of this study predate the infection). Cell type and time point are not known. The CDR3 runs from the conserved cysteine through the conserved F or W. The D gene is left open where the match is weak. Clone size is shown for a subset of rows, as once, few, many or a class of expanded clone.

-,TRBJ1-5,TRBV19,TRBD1,TGTGCCAGTAACCGCCGACAGGGGCGCGATCAGCCCCAGCATTTT,CASNRRQGRDQPQHF
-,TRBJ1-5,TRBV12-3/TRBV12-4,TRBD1,TGTGCCAGCAGTCCCGGGGACAGGGGGCGGGGGAATCAGCCCCAGCATTTT,CASSPGDRGRGNQPQHF
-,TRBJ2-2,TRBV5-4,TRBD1,TGTGCCAGCAGCCCCGGGACAGGGCGAGGCACCGGGGAGCTGTTTTTT,CASSPGTGRGTGELFF
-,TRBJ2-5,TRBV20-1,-,TGCAGTGCTAGATGGGCGGAGTCCATGTCGGAGACCCAGTACTTC,CSARWAESMSETQYF
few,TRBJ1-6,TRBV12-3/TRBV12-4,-,TGTGCCAGCAGTTTAGTTAATTCACCCCTCCACTTT,CASSLVNSPLHF
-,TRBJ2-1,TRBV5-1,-,TGCGCCAGCAGCTTACACGTGGGGGGGCGTTTGGCCTATGAGCAGTTCTTC,CASSLHVGGRLAYEQFF
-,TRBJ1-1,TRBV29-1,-,TGCAGCGTTGAGGGGGCAAATACTGAAGCTTTCTTT,CSVEGANTEAFF
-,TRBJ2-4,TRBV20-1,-,TGCAGTGCTAGAACCCAGGGTAACTCACAAAACATTCAGTACTTC,CSARTQGNSQNIQYF
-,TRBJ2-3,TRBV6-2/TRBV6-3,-,TGTGCCAGCAGCGGGGCCCCTCCGAGCGATACGCAGTATTTT,CASSGAPPSDTQYF
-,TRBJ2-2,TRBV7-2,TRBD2,TGTGCCAGCAGCTCGCGGGGGGGCCGATGGTACACCGGGGAGCTGTTTTTT,CASSSRGGRWYTGELFF
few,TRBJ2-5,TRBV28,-,TGTGCCAGCAGCCTAACAGGGATGTTGGGAGAGACCCAGTACTTC,CASSLTGMLGETQYF
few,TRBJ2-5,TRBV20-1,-,TGCAGTGCTAGCCCCACCTTCGGGGAGACCCAGTACTTC,CSASPTFGETQYF
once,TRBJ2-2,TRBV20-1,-,TGCAGTGCTAGGGGGGGAGGAACCGGGGAGCTGTTTTTT,CSARGGGTGELFF
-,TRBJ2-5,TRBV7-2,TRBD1,TGTGCCAGCAGCTTAGCCCTGGCGCAGGGGGAGTACTTC,CASSLALAQGEYF
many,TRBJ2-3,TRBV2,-,TGTGCCAGCAGGGCTACGTCGGATAGCACAGATACGCAGTATTTT,CASRATSDSTDTQYF
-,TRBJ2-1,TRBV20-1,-,TGCAGTATCTCGATGGGGCCGAGGAATGAGCAGTTCTTC,CSISMGPRNEQFF
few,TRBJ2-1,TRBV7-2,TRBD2,TGTGCCAGCAGAAGACTAGCGGACAATGAGCAGTTCTTC,CASRRLADNEQFF
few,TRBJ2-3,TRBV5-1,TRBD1,TGCGCCAGCAGCCCGGGGACAGGGGCGATGCAGACAGATACGCAGTATTTT,CASSPGTGAMQTDTQYF
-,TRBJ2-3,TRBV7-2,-,TGTGCCAGCAGCTTTCGGACGCCGTTCACAGATACGCAGTATTTT,CASSFRTPFTDTQYF
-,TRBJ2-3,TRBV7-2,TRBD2,TGTGCCAGCAGCTCCCTAGCGGCGCGCACAGATACGCAGTATTTT,CASSSLAARTDTQYF
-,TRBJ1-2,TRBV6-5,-,TGTGCCAGCAGCCCGGGACCGGCCGTCGGCTACACCTTC,CASSPGPAVGYTF
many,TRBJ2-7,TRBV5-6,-,TGTGCCAGCAGCTTGGGCAGTCCTTACGAGCAGTACTTC,CASSLGSPYEQYF
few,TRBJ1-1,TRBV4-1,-,TGCGCCAGCAGCCAAGATACCGGGGGGTACACTGAAGCTTTCTTT,CASSQDTGGYTEAFF
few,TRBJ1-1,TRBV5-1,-,TGCGCCAGCAGCTCCGGTGACATGAACACTGAAGCTTTCTTT,CASSSGDMNTEAFF
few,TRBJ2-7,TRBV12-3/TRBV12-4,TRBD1,TGTGCCAGCAGTTCCCCGAACAGGGGGCTTGTCGAGCAGTACTTC,CASSSPNRGLVEQYF
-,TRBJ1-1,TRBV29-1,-,TGCAGCGCAGGTGTAGTGGGCACTGAAGCTTTCTTT,CSAGVVGTEAFF
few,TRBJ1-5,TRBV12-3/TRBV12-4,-,TGTGCCAGCAGTTCCAGGGCACAGCCCCAGCATTTT,CASSSRAQPQHF
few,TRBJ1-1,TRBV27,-,TGTGCCAGCAGTAATTATCAATACGGGACTGAAGCTTTCTTT,CASSNYQYGTEAFF
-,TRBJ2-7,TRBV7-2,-,TGTGCCAGCAGCCCGCCATCGGGCTACGAGCAGTACTTC,CASSPPSGYEQYF
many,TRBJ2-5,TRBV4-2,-,TGTGCCAGCAGCCCTTACGGCAGGGATCAAGAGACCCAGTACTTC,CASSPYGRDQETQYF
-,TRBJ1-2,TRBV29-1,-,TGCAGCGCCGTCGGGGGGGTCATCTATGGCTACACCTTC,CSAVGGVIYGYTF
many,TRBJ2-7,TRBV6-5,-,TGTGCCAGCAGTTATGGGTCCGTTTTCGAGCAGTACTTC,CASSYGSVFEQYF
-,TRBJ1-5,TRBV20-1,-,TGCAGTGCTAGAGATAAGGCCAGTACTACCAATCAGCCCCAGCATTTT,CSARDKASTTNQPQHF
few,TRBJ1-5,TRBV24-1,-,TGTGCCACCAGTTACAGACGTAGCAATCAGCCCCAGCATTTT,CATSYRRSNQPQHF
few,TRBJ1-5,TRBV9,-,TGTGCCAGCAGCGTAGGGGGCGGGGGTCAGCCCCAGCATTTT,CASSVGGGGQPQHF
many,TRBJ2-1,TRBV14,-,TGTGCCAGCAGTTCGGGAGAAGGGTACGGTGAGCAGTTCTTC,CASSSGEGYGEQFF
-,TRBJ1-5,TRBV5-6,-,TGTGCCAGCAGCGGGTCCGGAGGCATCAATCAGCCCCAGCATTTT,CASSGSGGINQPQHF
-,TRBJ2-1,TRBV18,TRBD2,TGTGCCAGCTCACCAACCAGCGGGGGTGGGGATGAGCAGTTCTTC,CASSPTSGGGDEQFF
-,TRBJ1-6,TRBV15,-,TGTGCCACCAGCAGAGATGACGGGGCAGCCGCCAGATCACCCCTCCACTTT,CATSRDDGAAARSPLHF
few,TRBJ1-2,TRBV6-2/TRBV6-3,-,TGTGCCAGCAGTTACGGACCAGGCTACACCTTC,CASSYGPGYTF
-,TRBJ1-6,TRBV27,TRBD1,TGTGCCAGCAGATTGACAGGGAATTCACCCCTCCACTTT,CASRLTGNSPLHF
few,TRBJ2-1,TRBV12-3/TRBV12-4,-,TGTGCCAGCAGCCAAGGAACAGACAATGAGCAGTTCTTC,CASSQGTDNEQFF
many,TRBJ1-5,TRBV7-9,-,TGTGCCAGCAGCTTCGGATCCCAGCCCCAGCATTTT,CASSFGSQPQHF
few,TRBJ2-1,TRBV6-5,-,TGTGCCAGCAGTTACGGACAGTACAATGAGCAGTTCTTC,CASSYGQYNEQFF
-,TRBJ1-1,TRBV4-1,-,TGCGCCAGCAGCCCAGAGGGTCGGCTGAACACTGAAGCTTTCTTT,CASSPEGRLNTEAFF
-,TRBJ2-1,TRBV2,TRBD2,TGTGCCAGCAGTTCCATTCGACTAGCGGGGGGGTACAATGAGCAGTTCTTC,CASSSIRLAGGYNEQFF
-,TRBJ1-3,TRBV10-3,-,TGTGCCATCAGTGAGTCCCCCGGGGACACCATATATTTT,CAISESPGDTIYF
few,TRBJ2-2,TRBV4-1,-,TGCGCCAGCAGCGACCATGGAACAGGAGTGGGGGAGCTGTTTTTT,CASSDHGTGVGELFF
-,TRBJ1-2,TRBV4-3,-,TGCGCCAGCAGCCAAGACCATCTGGGGGTTGGCTATGGCTACACCTTC,CASSQDHLGVGYGYTF